This TCR beta chain is drawn from a study of blood T cells in healthy people across ages. J was trimmed by 5 bases and V by 0 bases; bases with no gene match: 3. The CDR3 contains 15 residues. Next came a second PCR, run for roughly 7 to 12 cycles, which used a sample-barcoded 5' primer along with a J-beta primer mix. From the 5' RACE reads, TCRdb called clonotypes with MiXCR, one entry per CDR3 protein. The sample carries 780,000 or so distinct CDR3 sequences, about 48% recorded once. Only a few counts were recorded for this clonotype. Its target is unknown. Each sample had at least 7 million PBMCs isolated. Points from the study as a whole: Strong correlation was found linking TCR beta diversity to naive T cell percentage. Conclusively comparing naive with antigen-experienced cells was impossible with unsorted PBMCs.

This TCR was sampled from a man older than 75 in good health. Sequencing was carried out using blood. The chain carries TRBV12-3 or TRBV12-4 and TRBJ2-1, with TRBD1 matching over 8 bases. The CDR3 DNA sequence: TGTGCCAGCAGTTTAGCCGGACAGGGCCACAATGAGCAGTTCTTC. Translated: CASSLAGQGHNEQFF.